Listed here are 2 T cell receptor beta chains from one sample, sequenced in a study of T cells after posttransplantation cyclophosphamide. TCRdb's table, derived via immunoSEQ multiplex PCR, lists solely in-frame clones and lacks some. The repertoire consists of around 35,000 clones, none detected only once. The sequenced sample consisted of PBMCs. Receptors originate from a woman aged 50 to 60 in good health and a related stem cell transplant donor.

In this sample, this clone turned up a few times. J is TRBJ1-4 and V is TRBV9; TRBD1 matches at 10 bases. J was trimmed by 5 bases and V by 5 bases; bases with no gene match: 3. This CDR3 is 14 amino acids long. CDR1 SGDLS and CDR2 YYNGEE come from the germline V gene. The CDR3 loop is CASSRQGANEKLFF. The CDR3 DNA reads TGTGCCAGCAGTCGACAGGGGGCGAATGAAAAACTGTTTTTT.

The rearrangement links TRBV25-1 to TRBJ2-7; 7 bases agree with TRBD2. This CDR3 is built from 10 residues. Unmatched junction bases numbered 4, after V lost 11 bases and J lost 6 bases. Germline V CDR1 and CDR2: MGHDK, SYGVNS. The CDR3 is CAGGEREQYF. CDR3 nucleotide sequence: TGTGCCGGGGGGGAGCGCGAGCAGTACTTC.